Below, 6 T cell receptor beta chains from the same sample are listed, as sequenced in a study of T-cell reconstitution after alpha-beta-depleted transplantation in children. Preparation of the TCRbeta library was carried out with unique molecular identifiers. TCRdb recomputed calls from the PCR reads with MiXCR, one row per CDR3 protein. Of fewer than 350,000 distinct CDR3 sequences in the sample, around a tenth are singletons; the top ten hold about a quarter. The sequencing here drew on peripheral blood, taken 180 days after TCRalphabeta/CD19-depleted stem cell transplant. The source is a male patient aged 2 to 10 who had a stem cell transplant for chronic granulomatous disease, so the T cells may come from the graft donor.

Remarks on this clonotype: A much larger clone differs from this one at a single base, so this may be a read error. The chain uses TRBV7-2 and TRBJ2-2, with D unresolved. Trimming cost V 5 bases and J 9 bases, with 7 bases left between them. Per the germline V gene, CDR1 is SGHTA and CDR2 is FQGNSA. This CDR3 region has 11 residues. The CDR3 DNA follows: TGTGCCAGCAGCCGCGTCTGGGAGCTGTTTTTT. Protein: CASSRVWELFF.

This clonotype was observed at least ten times. This chain connects TRBV28 to TRBJ2-5; D might be TRBD1 (5 bases). The CDR3 consists of 13 residues. The germline V gene encodes CDR1 MDHEN and CDR2 SYDVKM. V dropped 7 bases and J dropped 4 bases, with 13 bases sitting between them. CDR3: CASTPAGRETQYF. Here the CDR3 DNA reads TGTGCCAGCACCCCGGCAGGGCGAGAGACCCAGTACTTC. Looking up the rest from reference TRBV28 and TRBJ2-5 gives the full variable domain: DVKVTQSSRYLVKRTGEKVFLECVQDMDHENMFWYRQDPGLGLRLIYFSYDVKMKEKGDIPEGYSVSREKKERFSLILESASTNQTSMYLCASTPAGRETQYFGPGTRLLVL.

This clonotype was seen repeatedly, ten times or more. This chain connects TRBV5-1 to TRBJ2-3; tentative D call: TRBD2 (6 bases). V lost 2 bases and J lost 2, with 15 bases in between. This CDR3 is built from 16 residues. Germline CDR1 reads SGHRS; CDR2 reads YFSETQ. The CDR3 reads CASSLMSGYDTDTQYF. DNA for the CDR3: TGCGCCAGCAGCTTAATGAGCGGGTACGACACAGATACGCAGTATTTT.

This clonotype has ten or more counts. The chain has TRBV5-1 and TRBJ2-6; TRBD1 might be the D (7 bases). V shed 4 bases and J shed 1 base, with 15 bases lying between them. Germline loops: CDR1 SGHRS, CDR2 YFSETQ. The CDR3 covers 17 residues. CDR3 nucleotide sequence: TGCGCCAGCAGCCTCCAGGGGGGCCTATCTGGGGCCAACGTCCTGACTTTC. This sequence encodes CASSLQGGLSGANVLTF.

V and J are TRBV5-5 and TRBJ2-7, with D maybe TRBD2 (6 bases). This CDR3 comprises 15 residues. V shed 3 bases and J shed 5 bases, with 18 bases lying between them. Germline CDR1 and CDR2: SGHKS and YYEKEE (reference sequence). CDR3: CASSSGGQGGNEQYF. The CDR3 bases are TGTGCCAGCAGCTCGGGTGGTCAGGGAGGCAACGAGCAGTACTTC.

At least ten counts were recorded for this clonotype. The genes are TRBV20-1 and TRBJ2-3; 11 nucleotides agree with TRBD2. CDR3 length: 15 amino acids. V lost 2 bases, J lost 3 bases, and 4 bases stayed unmatched. Germline loops: CDR1 DFQATT, CDR2 SNEGSKA (reference sequence). The CDR3 sequence: CSARLAGGLTDTQYF. Here the CDR3 DNA reads TGCAGTGCTAGACTAGCGGGGGGCCTTACAGATACGCAGTATTTT.